This entry concerns a single TCR beta chain. Its specificity is not known. The data were produced by immunoSEQ multiplex PCR, yet TCRdb's version contains in-frame clones alone and is incomplete. The data show about 85,000 clones, more than 75% seen once. These data come from a study of radiotherapy plus CTLA-4 blockade in lung cancer. Study observations and caveats: TCR clones of tumor origin grew in blood after radiotherapy plus ipilimumab.

J lost 2 bases, V lost 4 bases, and 4 bases had no gene match. Germline V CDR1 and CDR2: LGHNA, YNFKEQ. CDR3 length: 14 residues. The source material was peripheral blood, sampled from a patient treated with radiotherapy plus ipilimumab. The rearrangement joins TRBV4-2 to TRBJ2-5; 7 bases line up with TRBD1. The source of this sequence is a human donor with non-small cell lung cancer who had a partial response to radiotherapy plus ipilimumab. The CDR3 DNA reads as TGTGCCAGCAGCCCTCGACAGGGACAAGAGACCCAGTACTTC. It specifies CASSPRQGQETQYF.